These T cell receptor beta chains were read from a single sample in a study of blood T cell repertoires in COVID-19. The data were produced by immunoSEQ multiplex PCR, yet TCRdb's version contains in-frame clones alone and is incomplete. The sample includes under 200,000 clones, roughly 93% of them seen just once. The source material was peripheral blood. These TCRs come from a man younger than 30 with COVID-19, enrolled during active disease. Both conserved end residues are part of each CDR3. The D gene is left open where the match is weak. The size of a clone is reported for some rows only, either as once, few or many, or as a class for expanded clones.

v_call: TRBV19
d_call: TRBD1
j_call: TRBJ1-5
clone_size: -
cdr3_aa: CASRPGGWSNQPQHF
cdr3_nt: TGTGCCAGTAGGCCAGGGGGCTGGAGCAATCAGCCCCAGCATTTT

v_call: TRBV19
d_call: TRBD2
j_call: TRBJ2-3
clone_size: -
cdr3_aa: CASSIELAYDTQYF
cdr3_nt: TGTGCCAGTAGTATAGAACTAGCGTACGATACGCAGTATTTT

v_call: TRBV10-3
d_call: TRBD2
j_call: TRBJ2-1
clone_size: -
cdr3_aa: CAISESLAGPYNEQFF
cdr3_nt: TGTGCCATCAGTGAGTCCCTAGCGGGCCCCTACAATGAGCAGTTCTTC

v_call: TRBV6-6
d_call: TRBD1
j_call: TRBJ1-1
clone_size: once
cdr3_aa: CASRTGGDTEAFF
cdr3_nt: TGTGCCAGCAGAACAGGGGGCGACACTGAAGCTTTCTTT

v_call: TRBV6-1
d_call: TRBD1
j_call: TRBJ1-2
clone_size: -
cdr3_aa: CASSEQGVGGYTF
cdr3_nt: TGTGCCAGCAGTGAACAGGGGGTCGGAGGCTACACCTTC

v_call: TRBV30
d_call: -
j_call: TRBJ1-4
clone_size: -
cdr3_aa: CAWSSQYNEKLLF
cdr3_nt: TGTGCCTGGAGTTCACAGTATAATGAAAAACTGCTTTTT

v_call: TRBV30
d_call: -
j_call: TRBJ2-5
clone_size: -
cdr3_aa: CAWTQRRRETQYF
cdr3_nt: TGTGCCTGGACCCAACGACGGAGAGAGACCCAGTACTTC

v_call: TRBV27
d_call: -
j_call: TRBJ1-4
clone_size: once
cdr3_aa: CASSFNEGANEKLFF
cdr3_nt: TGTGCCAGCAGTTTTAACGAGGGGGCTAATGAAAAACTGTTTTTT

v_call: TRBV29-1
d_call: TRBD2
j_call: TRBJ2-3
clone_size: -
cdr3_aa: CSVDGGTSGSADTQYF
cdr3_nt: TGCAGCGTTGATGGTGGGACTAGCGGGAGTGCAGATACGCAGTATTTT

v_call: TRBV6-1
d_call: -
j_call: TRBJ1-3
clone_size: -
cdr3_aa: CASSEIAGAGNTIYF
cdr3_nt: TGTGCCAGCAGTGAAATTGCGGGTGCTGGAAACACCATATATTTT

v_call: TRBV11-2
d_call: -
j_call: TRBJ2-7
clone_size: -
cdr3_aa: CASSPGTYEQYF
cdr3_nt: TGTGCCAGCAGCCCCGGGACTTACGAGCAGTACTTC

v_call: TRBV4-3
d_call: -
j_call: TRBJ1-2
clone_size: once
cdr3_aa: CASSQDSGPARYGYTF
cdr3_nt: TGCGCCAGCAGCCAAGATAGCGGACCAGCACGCTATGGCTACACCTTC

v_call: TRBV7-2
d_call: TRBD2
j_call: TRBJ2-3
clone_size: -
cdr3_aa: CASSLRLAGFTDTQYF
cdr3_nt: TGTGCCAGCAGCTTACGACTAGCGGGATTCACAGATACGCAGTATTTT

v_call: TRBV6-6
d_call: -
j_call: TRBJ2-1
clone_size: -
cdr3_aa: CASRTHPEGIDEQFF
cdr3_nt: TGTGCCAGCAGGACCCACCCAGAGGGAATCGATGAGCAGTTCTTC

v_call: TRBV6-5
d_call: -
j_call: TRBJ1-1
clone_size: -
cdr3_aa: CASIRRGAAFF
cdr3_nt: TGTGCCAGCATTCGCAGGGGAGCAGCTTTCTTT

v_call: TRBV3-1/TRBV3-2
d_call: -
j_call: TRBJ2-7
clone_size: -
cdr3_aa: CASSRSGRDPRYEQYF
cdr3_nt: TGTGCCAGCAGCCGTAGCGGCCGGGACCCACGGTACGAGCAGTACTTC